Listed below are T cell receptor beta chains from one sample, sequenced in a study of blood T cell repertoires in COVID-19. Clones were read by immunoSEQ multiplex PCR, and TCRdb kept only the in-frame ones, dropping some. This sample has 55,000 to 65,000 clones, with more than 85% found just once. The sequencing input was peripheral blood. The receptors come from a man in his fifties or sixties with acute or convalescent COVID-19. Both conserved end residues are part of each CDR3. A D gene is named only where the DNA matches it firmly.

j_gene	d_gene	v_gene	CDR3aa
TRBJ1-1	TRBD1	TRBV15	CATSTTGGTEAFF
TRBJ2-5	TRBD1	TRBV30	CAWSPRRTGFQTQYF
TRBJ2-3	NA	TRBV30	CAWCTITTDTQYF
TRBJ1-4	NA	TRBV25-1	CASRQGNEKLFF
TRBJ2-7	NA	TRBV11-2	CASSLGSAGDYEQYF
TRBJ2-3	TRBD2	TRBV7-2	CASSLFSGGTDTQYF
TRBJ2-5	NA	TRBV11-2	CASSLGRETQYF
TRBJ1-4	TRBD1	TRBV18	CASSPGPGGEKLFF
TRBJ1-3	NA	TRBV7-2	CASSFSSGVGNTIYF
TRBJ2-7	NA	TRBV7-8	CASSLRTGSGEQYF
TRBJ2-7	NA	TRBV19	CASTPGRQGNEQYF